A single sample gave rise to the 13 T cell receptor beta chains below, sequenced in a study of CD8+ T cells in alopecia areata. The treatment was: oral pan-JAK inhibitor, 5-10 mg twice daily. Reverse transcribed after extraction, RNA yielded cDNA as the sequencing template. Libraries were prepared by immunoSEQ multiplex PCR; TCRdb keeps only in-frame clonotypes and omits some of them. The sample gives 110,000 or so clones, roughly three fifths of which show up once; about 3.7% is in the top ten. Sequences were derived from CD4+ T cells sorted from blood, sampled at week 24, from a patient treated with tofacitinib. All receptors come from a human donor with alopecia areata.

A few counts support this clone. The J gene is TRBJ2-5, the V gene TRBV7-3; D perhaps matches TRBD1 (5 bases). The germline CDR1 and CDR2 sequences are SGHTA and FQGTGA. The CDR3 sequence is 13 residues long. V was clipped by 2 bases and J by 7 bases, with 11 bases between them. CDR3 nucleotides: TGTGCCAGCAGCTTATCCAGGGAAGGGACCCAGTACTTC. Its translation is CASSLSREGTQYF.

The chain has TRBV29-1 and TRBJ2-3; D call uncertain. The CDR3 totals 13 residues. Trimming removed 6 bases at V and 0 bases at J, with 10 bases between. The germline V gene encodes CDR1 SQVTM and CDR2 ANQGSEA. CDR3 in DNA: TGCAGCGTATTTTGGCAGAGCACAGATACGCAGTATTTT. As protein: CSVFWQSTDTQYF.

This chain uses TRBV5-1 with TRBJ2-7; the match to TRBD2 covers 8 bases. In germline, CDR1 is SGHRS, CDR2 YFSETQ. The junction had 7 bases not matched to a gene; V was cut back by 0 bases and J by 2 bases. The length of the CDR3 is 16 residues. The CDR3 here is CASSLDGGAGTYEQYF. CDR3 bases: TGCGCCAGCAGCTTGGACGGGGGGGCCGGGACCTACGAGCAGTACTTC.

This clone was counted between two and nine times. The chain is built from TRBV11-2 and TRBJ2-7, with D perhaps matching TRBD2 (6 bases). Germline assignment: CDR1 SGHAT and CDR2 FQNNGV. The CDR3 is 15 amino acids. V lost 7 bases and J 4 bases, leaving 20 bases between the germline ends. The CDR3 bases are TGTGCCAGCATCGTTGGGCGGGGCCCAGGGTACGAGCAGTACTTC. It encodes CASIVGRGPGYEQYF.

The table lists this clone with a few counts. This chain uses TRBV20-1 with TRBJ1-2, with D maybe TRBD1 (5 bases). In germline, CDR1 is DFQATT, CDR2 SNEGSKA (reference sequence). The CDR3 extends over 11 amino acids. CDR3 protein: CSAERGDRYTF. CDR3 bases: TGCAGCGCCGAGAGAGGGGACCGCTACACCTTC.

The rearrangement joins TRBV11-2 to TRBJ2-1, with D possibly being TRBD2 (6 bases). The CDR3 has 15 residues. Between the trimmed V and J ends, which lost 6 bases and 10 bases, there was a span of 22 bases. In germline, CDR1 is SGHAT, CDR2 FQNNGV. The CDR3 bases are TGTGCCAGCAGGTCACCGGGACTCCTTCGGGGAGAGCAGTTCTTC. It encodes CASRSPGLLRGEQFF.

CDR3 nucleotides: TGCAGCGTTGAACAGGGGAACACCGGGGAGCTGTTTTTT. Protein sequence: CSVEQGNTGELFF. This chain joins TRBV29-1 and TRBJ2-2, with a possible D match to TRBD1 (5 bases). The V and J ends lost 2 bases and 1 base respectively, with 5 bases between them. CDR1 and CDR2 (germline): SQVTM, ANQGSEA. This CDR3 region has 13 residues.

The gene calls are TRBV25-1 and TRBJ2-1; 7 bases line up with TRBD2. V lost 6 bases, J lost 4 bases, and 6 bases stayed unmatched. The CDR3 sequence is 14 residues long. Germline values: CDR1 MGHDK, CDR2 SYGVNS. The DNA for the CDR3 is TGTGCCAGCAGAACAGCGGGATTTTACAATGAGCAGTTCTTC. This gives the protein CASRTAGFYNEQFF.

In DNA form, the CDR3 reads TGCAGTGCTAGACTTTGGGACGAGCAGTACTTC. Amino acid sequence: CSARLWDEQYF. J is TRBJ2-7 and V is TRBV20-1, with D unclear. This CDR3 is built from 11 residues. V was shortened by 2 bases and J by 5 bases, with 7 bases between the two germline ends. Looked up from germline, CDR1 is DFQATT and CDR2 is SNEGSKA (reference sequence).

This clone came up a few times. The chain employs TRBV5-6 and TRBJ1-5, with 9 bases that match TRBD1. The CDR3 contains 16 residues. The germline CDR1 and CDR2 sequences are SGHDT and YYEEEE. V lost 3 bases, J lost 4 bases, and 8 bases stayed unmatched. CDR3 nucleotides: TGTGCCAGCAGCTGGGGACAGGGAGGAATGAATCAGCCCCAGCATTTT. As protein: CASSWGQGGMNQPQHF.

This chain connects TRBV7-6 to TRBJ1-1, with a possible D match to TRBD1 (6 bases). The CDR3 loop spans 14 amino acids. The germline V and J ends were trimmed by 6 bases and 1 base, with 12 bases remaining between them. Germline V gene lookup returns CDR1 SGHVS and CDR2 FNYEAQ. DNA of the CDR3: TGTGCCAGCAGAAAAGGGGGGCAGAACACTGAAGCTTTCTTT. Its protein product is CASRKGGQNTEAFF.

This clone occurred a few times. V is TRBV14 and J is TRBJ1-2, with unresolved D. CDR1 and CDR2 from the germline V gene are SGHDN and FVKESK. V was cut by 1 base and J by 8 bases, with 14 bases left in between. This CDR3 has 14 residues. For the CDR3, the DNA is TGTGCCAGCAGCCAAGCTCAAGGGCCCGGGGGCTACACCTTC. As protein: CASSQAQGPGGYTF.

This clone was detected only a few times. The chain employs TRBV29-1 and TRBJ1-2; 7 nucleotides line up with TRBD1. After removal of 6 bases from V and 3 bases from J, the junction contained 7 bases not matched to a gene. The CDR3 length is 13 residues. The germline V gene has CDR1 SQVTM and CDR2 ANQGSEA. In DNA form, the CDR3 reads TGCAGCGTAGTGCTGGGGACAGACTATGGCTACACCTTC. Amino acid sequence: CSVVLGTDYGYTF.